This T cell receptor (beta chain) came from a study of technical replicates of blood from several donors. With 1 base clipped from V and 2 bases from J, the junction kept 11 bases outside the gene matches. The CDR3 runs to 17 residues. Germline values: CDR1 SGHNT, CDR2 YENEEA. Sequencing used immunoSEQ multiplex PCR; TCRdb keeps in-frame clones, though not all of them. The sample shows approximately 52,000 clones, around nine tenths of them seen only once. The TCR comes from a human donor in good health. Some clones in this sample may be carry-over from other donors' samples. The V and J genes are TRBV11-3 and TRBJ2-7, with 7 bases fitting TRBD1. Sequencing was performed on PBMCs. The CDR3 DNA reads as TGTGCCAGCAGCTTAGTGGCCCGGGACAGAAAAACCTACGAGCAGTACTTC. Amino acid sequence: CASSLVARDRKTYEQYF.